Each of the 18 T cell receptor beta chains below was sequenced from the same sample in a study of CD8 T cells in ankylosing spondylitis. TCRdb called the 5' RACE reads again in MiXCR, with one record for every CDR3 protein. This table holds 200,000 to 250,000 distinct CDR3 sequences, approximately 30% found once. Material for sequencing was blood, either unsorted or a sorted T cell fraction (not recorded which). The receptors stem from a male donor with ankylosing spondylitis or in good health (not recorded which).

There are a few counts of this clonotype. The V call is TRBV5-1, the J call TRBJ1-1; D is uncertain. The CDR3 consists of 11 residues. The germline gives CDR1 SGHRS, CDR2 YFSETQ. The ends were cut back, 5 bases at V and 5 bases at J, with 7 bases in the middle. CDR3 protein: CASSGPTEAFF. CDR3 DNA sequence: TGCGCCAGCAGTGGACCTACTGAAGCTTTCTTT. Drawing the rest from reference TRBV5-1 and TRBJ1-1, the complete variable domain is KAGVTQTPRYLIKTRGQQVTLSCSPISGHRSVSWYQQTPGQGLQFLFEYFSETQRNKGNFPGRFSGRQFSNSRSEMNVSTLELGDSALYLCASSGPTEAFFGQGTRLTVV.

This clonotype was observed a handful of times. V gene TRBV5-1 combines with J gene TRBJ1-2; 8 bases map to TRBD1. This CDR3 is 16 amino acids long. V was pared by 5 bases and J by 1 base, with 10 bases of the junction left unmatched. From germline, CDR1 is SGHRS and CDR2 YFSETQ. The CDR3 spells CASRQWTGPNNYGYTF. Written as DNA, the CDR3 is TGCGCCAGCAGACAGTGGACAGGGCCGAATAACTATGGCTACACCTTC.

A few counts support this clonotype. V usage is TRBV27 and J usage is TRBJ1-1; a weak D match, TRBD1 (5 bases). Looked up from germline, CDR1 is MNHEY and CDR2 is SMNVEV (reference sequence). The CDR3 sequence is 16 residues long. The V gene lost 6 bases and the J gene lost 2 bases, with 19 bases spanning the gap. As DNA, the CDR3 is TGTGCCAGCAGCGGTGGACACCAGGACTTAAACACTGAAGCTTTCTTT. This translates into CASSGGHQDLNTEAFF.

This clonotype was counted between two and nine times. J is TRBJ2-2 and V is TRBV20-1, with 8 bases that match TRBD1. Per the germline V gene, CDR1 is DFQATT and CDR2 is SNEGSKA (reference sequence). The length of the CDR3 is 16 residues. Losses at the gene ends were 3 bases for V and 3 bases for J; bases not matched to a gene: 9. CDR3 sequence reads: CSASLLRGRHTGELFF. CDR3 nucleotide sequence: TGCAGTGCTAGCTTACTCAGGGGGCGGCACACCGGGGAGCTGTTTTTT.

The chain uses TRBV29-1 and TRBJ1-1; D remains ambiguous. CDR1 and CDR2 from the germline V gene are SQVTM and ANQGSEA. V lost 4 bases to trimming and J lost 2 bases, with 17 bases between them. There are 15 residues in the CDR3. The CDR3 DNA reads TGCAGCGTTGGTATGGGCCGCCTAGGAAACACTGAAGCTTTCTTT. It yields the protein CSVGMGRLGNTEAFF.

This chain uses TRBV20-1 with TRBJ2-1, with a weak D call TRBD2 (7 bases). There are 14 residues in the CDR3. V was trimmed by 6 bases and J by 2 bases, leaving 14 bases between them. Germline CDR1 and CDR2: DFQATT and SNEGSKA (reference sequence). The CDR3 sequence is CSAGGGLTYNEQFF. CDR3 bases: TGCAGTGCGGGCGGGGGCTTAACCTACAATGAGCAGTTCTTC.

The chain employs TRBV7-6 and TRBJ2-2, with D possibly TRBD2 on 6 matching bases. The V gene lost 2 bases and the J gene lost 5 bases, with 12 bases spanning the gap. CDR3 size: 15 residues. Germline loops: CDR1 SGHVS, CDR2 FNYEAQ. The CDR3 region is CASSLSLAGTGELFF. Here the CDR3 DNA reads TGTGCCAGCAGCTTATCCCTTGCGGGGACCGGGGAGCTGTTTTTT.

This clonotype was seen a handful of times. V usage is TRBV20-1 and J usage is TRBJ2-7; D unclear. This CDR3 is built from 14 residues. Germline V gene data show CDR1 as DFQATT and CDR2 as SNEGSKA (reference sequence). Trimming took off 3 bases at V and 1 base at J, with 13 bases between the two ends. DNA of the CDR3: TGCAGTGCTAGGTCTAACCTCCTGTCCTACGAGCAGTACTTC. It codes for CSARSNLLSYEQYF.

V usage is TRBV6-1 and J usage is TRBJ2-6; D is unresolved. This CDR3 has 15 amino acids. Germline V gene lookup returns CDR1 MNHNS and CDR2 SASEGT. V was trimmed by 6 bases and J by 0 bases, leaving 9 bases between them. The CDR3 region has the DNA TGTGCCAGCAGCCCCGAAGGCTCTGGGGCCAACGTCCTGACTTTC. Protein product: CASSPEGSGANVLTF.

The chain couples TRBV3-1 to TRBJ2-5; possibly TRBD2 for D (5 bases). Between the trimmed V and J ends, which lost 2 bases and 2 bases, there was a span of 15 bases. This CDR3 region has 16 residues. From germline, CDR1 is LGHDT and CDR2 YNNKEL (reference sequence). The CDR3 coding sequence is TGTGCCAGCAGCCAAAACGCTGGACTCCAACAAGAGACCCAGTACTTC. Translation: CASSQNAGLQQETQYF.

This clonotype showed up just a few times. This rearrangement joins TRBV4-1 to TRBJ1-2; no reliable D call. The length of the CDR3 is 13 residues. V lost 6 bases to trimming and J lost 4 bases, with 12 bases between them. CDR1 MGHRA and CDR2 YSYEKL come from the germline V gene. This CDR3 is CASRPAGSYGYTF. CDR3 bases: TGCGCCAGCAGACCGGCCGGGAGCTATGGCTACACCTTC.

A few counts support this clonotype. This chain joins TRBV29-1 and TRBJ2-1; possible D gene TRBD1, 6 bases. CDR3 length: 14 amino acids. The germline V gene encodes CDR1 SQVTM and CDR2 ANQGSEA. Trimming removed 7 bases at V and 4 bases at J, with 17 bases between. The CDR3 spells CSAVAVDRYNEQFF. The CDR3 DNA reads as TGCAGCGCTGTCGCAGTGGACAGATACAATGAGCAGTTCTTC.

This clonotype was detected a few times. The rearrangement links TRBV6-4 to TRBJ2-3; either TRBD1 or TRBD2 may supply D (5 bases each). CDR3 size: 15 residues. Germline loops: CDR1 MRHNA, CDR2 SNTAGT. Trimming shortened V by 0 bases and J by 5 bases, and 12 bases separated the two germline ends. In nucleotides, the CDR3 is TGTGCCAGCAGTGACTCTGACGGGGCGGGAGATACGCAGTATTTT. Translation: CASSDSDGAGDTQYF.

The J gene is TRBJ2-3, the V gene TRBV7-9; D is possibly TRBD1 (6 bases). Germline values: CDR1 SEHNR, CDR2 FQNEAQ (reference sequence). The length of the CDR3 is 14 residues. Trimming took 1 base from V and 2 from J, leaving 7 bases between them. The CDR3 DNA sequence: TGTGCCAGCAGCTTAGGGACAGACACAGATACGCAGTATTTT. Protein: CASSLGTDTDTQYF.

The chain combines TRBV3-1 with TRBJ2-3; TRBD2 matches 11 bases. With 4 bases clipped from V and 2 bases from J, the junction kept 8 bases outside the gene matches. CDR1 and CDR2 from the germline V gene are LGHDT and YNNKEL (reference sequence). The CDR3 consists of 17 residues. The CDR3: CASSPSETSGVTDTQYF. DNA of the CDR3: TGTGCCAGCAGCCCCTCCGAGACTAGCGGGGTCACAGATACGCAGTATTTT.

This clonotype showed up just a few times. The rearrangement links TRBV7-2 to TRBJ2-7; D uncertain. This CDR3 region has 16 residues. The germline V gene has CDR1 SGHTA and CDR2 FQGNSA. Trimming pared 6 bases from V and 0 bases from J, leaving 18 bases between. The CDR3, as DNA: TGTGCCAGCAGGTCCCCGTGGGCCGGACCCTCCTACGAGCAGTACTTC. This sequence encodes CASRSPWAGPSYEQYF.

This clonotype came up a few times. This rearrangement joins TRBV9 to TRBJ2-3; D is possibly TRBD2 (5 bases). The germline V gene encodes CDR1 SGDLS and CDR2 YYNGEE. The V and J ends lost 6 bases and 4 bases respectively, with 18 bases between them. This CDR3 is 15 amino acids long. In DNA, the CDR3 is TGTGCCAGCACACCACACCAGCGGAGCGCAGATACGCAGTATTTT. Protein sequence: CASTPHQRSADTQYF.

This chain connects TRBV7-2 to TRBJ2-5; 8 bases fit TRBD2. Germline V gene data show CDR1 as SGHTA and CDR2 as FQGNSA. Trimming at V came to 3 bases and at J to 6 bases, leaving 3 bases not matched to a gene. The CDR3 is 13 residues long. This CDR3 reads CASSLGLGQTQYF. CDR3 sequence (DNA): TGTGCCAGCAGCTTGGGACTAGGACAGACCCAGTACTTC.